This TCR beta chain came from a study of shared clonotypes between healthy human individuals. On this clone: Its target is not known.

Study findings and constraints: In contrast to clonotypes shared by all four donors, non-shared clonotypes had lower generation probabilities. Owing to a small donor count, the genetic and exposure-history diversity represented was limited.

Assay: immunoSEQ multiplex PCR; the TCRdb copy retains only in-frame clones and omits some. The sample shows nearly 1 million clones, over 60% of them seen only once. All participating donors were Caucasian adults from Nashville, Tennessee. V lost 4 bases to trimming and J lost 0 bases; unmatched junction nucleotides: 3. Per the germline V gene, CDR1 is LNHDA and CDR2 is SQIVND (reference sequence). This CDR3 is 15 amino acids long. Source material: memory CD4+ T cells sorted from blood. As to subset: CD45RA-negative fraction. The chain recombines TRBV19 with TRBJ2-3; 8 bases align to TRBD1. This clonotype originated in a man aged 18 to 29 in good health. The CDR3 sequence is CASSRTGSSTDTQYF. The CDR3 DNA reads TGTGCCAGTAGTAGGACAGGGTCAAGCACAGATACGCAGTATTTT.